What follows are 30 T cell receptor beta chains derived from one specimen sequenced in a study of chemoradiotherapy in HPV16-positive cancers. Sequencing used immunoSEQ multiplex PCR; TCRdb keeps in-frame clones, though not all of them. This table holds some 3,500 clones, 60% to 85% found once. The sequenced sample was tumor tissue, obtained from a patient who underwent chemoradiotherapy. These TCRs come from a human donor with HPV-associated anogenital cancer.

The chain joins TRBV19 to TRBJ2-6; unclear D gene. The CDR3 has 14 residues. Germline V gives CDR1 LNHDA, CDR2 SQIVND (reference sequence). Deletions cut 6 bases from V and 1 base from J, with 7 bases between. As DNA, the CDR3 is TGTGCCAGTAGCCCCCAGTCTGGGGCCAACGTCCTGACTTTC. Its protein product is CASSPQSGANVLTF.

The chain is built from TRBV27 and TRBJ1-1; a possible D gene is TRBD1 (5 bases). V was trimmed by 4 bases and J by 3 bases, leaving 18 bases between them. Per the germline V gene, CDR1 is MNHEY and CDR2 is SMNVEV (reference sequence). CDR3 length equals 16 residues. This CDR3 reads CASSSLGQGWDTEAFF. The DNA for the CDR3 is TGTGCCAGCAGTTCCTTAGGACAAGGGTGGGACACTGAAGCTTTCTTT.

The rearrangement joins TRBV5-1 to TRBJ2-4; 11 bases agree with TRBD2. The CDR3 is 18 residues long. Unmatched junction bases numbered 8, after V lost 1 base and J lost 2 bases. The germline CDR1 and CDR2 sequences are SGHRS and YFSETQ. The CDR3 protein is CASSLTSGSPLTKNIQYF. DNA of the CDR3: TGCGCCAGCAGCTTGACTAGCGGGAGTCCGTTAACCAAAAACATTCAGTACTTC.

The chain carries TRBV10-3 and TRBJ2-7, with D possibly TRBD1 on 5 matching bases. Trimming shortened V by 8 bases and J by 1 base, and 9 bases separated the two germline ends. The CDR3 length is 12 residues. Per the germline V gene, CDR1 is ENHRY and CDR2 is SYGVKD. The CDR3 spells CAISDSSYEQYF. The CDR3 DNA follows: TGTGCCATCTCAGACAGTTCCTACGAGCAGTACTTC.

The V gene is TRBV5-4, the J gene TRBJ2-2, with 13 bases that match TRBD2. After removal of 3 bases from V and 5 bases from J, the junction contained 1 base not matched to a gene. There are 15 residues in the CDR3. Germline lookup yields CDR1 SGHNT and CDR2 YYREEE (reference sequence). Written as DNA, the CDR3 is TGTGCCAGCAGCTCGGGACTAGCGGGGACCGGGGAGCTGTTTTTT. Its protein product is CASSSGLAGTGELFF. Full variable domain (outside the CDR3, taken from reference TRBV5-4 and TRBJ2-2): ETGVTQSPTHLIKTRGQQVTLRCSSQSGHNTVSWYQQALGQGPQFIFQYYREEENGRGNFPPRFSGLQFPNYSSELNVNALELDDSALYLCASSSGLAGTGELFFGEGSRLTVL.

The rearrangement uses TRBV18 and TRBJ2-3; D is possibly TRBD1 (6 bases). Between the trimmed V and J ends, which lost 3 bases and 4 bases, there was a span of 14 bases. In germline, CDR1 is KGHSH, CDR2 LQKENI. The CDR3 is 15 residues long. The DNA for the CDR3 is TGTGCCAGCTCACCGAACAGGGACGGATCAGATACGCAGTATTTT. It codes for CASSPNRDGSDTQYF.

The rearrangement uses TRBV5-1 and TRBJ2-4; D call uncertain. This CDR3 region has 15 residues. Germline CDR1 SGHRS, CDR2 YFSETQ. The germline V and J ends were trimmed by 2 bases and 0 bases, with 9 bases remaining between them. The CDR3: CASSFGDLAKNIQYF. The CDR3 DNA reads TGCGCCAGCAGCTTTGGTGATCTAGCCAAAAACATTCAGTACTTC.

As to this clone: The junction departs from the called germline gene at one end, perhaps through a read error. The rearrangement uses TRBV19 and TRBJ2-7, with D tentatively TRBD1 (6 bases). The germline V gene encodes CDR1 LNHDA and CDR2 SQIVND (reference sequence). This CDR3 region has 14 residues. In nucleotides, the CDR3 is TGTGCCAGTAGTACCGGGACACCATCCTCCGAGCAGTACTTC. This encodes CASSTGTPSSEQYF.

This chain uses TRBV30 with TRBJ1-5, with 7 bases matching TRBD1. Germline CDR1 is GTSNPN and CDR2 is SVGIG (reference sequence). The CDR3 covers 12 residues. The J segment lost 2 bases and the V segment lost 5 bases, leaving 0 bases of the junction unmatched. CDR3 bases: TGTGCCTGGGACAGGGGCAATCAGCCCCAGCATTTT. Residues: CAWDRGNQPQHF.

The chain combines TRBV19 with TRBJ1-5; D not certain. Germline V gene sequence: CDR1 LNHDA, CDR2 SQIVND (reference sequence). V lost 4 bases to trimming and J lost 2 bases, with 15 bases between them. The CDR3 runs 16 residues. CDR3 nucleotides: TGTGCCAGTAGTAGCCCCCGTACACTTGGCAATCAGCCCCAGCATTTT. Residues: CASSSPRTLGNQPQHF.

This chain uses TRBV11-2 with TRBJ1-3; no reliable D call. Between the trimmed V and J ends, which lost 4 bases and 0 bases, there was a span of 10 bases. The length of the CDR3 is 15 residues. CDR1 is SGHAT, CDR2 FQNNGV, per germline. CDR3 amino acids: CASSSTISSGNTIYF. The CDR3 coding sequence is TGTGCCAGCAGCTCCACGATTAGCTCTGGAAACACCATATATTTT.

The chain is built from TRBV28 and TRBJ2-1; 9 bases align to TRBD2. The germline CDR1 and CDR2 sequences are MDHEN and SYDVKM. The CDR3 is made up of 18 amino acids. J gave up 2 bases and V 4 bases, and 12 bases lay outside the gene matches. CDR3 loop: CASSSTVWREGTYNEQFF. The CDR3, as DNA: TGTGCCAGCAGTTCCACCGTTTGGCGGGAGGGAACCTACAATGAGCAGTTCTTC.

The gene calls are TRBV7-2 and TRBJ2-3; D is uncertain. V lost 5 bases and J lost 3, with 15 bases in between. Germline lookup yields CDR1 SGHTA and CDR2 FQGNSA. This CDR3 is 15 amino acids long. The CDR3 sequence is CASSQRTGETDTQYF. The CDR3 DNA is TGTGCCAGCAGCCAAAGGACCGGAGAGACAGATACGCAGTATTTT.

CDR3 region: CASSSDFKDEQYF. CDR3 DNA sequence: TGTGCCAGCAGCTCCGACTTTAAGGACGAGCAGTACTTC. This sequence joins TRBV7-9 and TRBJ2-7; D is unresolved. Germline CDR1 is SEHNR and CDR2 is FQNEAQ (reference sequence). This CDR3 is 13 amino acids long. Trimming shortened V by 4 bases and J by 5 bases, and 12 bases separated the two germline ends.

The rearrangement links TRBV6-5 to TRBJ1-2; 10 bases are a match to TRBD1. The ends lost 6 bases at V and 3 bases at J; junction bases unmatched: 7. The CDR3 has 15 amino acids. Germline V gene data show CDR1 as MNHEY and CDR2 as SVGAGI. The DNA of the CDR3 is TGTGCCAGCAGGTCCGGGACAGGGGCAGACTATGGCTACACCTTC. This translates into CASRSGTGADYGYTF.

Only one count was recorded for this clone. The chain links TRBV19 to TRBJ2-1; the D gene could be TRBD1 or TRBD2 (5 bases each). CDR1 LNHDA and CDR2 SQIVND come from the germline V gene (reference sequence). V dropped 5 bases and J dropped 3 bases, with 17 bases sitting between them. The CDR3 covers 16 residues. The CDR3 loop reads CASSSHRDPSYNEQFF. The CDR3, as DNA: TGTGCCAGTAGTTCTCACCGGGACCCAAGCTACAATGAGCAGTTCTTC.

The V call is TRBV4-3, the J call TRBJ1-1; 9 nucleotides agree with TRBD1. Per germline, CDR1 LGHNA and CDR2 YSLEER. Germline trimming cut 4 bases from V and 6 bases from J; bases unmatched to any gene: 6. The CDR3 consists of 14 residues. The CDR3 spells CASSPGQGGPEAFF. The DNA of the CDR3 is TGCGCCAGCAGCCCGGGACAGGGCGGCCCTGAAGCTTTCTTT.

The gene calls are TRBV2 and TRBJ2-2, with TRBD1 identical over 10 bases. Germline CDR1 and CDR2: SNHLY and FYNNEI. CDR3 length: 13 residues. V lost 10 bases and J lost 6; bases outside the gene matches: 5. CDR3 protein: CATRGQGAGELFF. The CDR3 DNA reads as TGTGCCACTCGTGGACAGGGGGCCGGGGAGCTGTTTTTT.

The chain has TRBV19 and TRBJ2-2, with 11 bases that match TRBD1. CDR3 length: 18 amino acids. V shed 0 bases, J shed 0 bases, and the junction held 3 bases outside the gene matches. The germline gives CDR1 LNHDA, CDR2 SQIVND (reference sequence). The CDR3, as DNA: TGTGCCAGTAGTATAGATTCGGACAGGGGGCCGAACACCGGGGAGCTGTTTTTT. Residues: CASSIDSDRGPNTGELFF.

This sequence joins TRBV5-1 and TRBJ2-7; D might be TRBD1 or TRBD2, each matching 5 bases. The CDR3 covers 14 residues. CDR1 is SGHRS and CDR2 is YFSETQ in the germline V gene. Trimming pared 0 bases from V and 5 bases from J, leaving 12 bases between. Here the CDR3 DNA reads TGCGCCAGCAGCTTGGGGGCAGGGACGAACGAGCAGTACTTC. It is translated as CASSLGAGTNEQYF.

The CDR3 DNA reads TGTGCCAGCAGCTCCCAGGGGTCAAACACTGAAGCTTTCTTT. Its protein product is CASSSQGSNTEAFF. The V gene is TRBV7-6, the J gene TRBJ1-1; D might be TRBD1 (6 bases). Germline V gene data show CDR1 as SGHVS and CDR2 as FNYEAQ. Between the trimmed V and J ends, which lost 4 bases and 2 bases, there was a span of 11 bases. This CDR3 is 14 amino acids long.

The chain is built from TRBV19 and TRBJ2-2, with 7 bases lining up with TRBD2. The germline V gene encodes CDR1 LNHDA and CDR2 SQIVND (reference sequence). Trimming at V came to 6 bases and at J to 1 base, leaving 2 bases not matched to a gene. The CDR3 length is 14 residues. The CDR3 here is CASRASGNTGELFF. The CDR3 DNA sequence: TGTGCCAGTAGGGCTAGCGGGAACACCGGGGAGCTGTTTTTT.

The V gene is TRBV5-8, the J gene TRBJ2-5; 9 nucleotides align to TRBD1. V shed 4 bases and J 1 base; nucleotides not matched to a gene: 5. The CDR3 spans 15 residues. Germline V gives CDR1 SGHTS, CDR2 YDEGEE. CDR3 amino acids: CASSTGQGPQETQYF. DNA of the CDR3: TGTGCCAGCAGCACCGGACAGGGGCCCCAAGAGACCCAGTACTTC. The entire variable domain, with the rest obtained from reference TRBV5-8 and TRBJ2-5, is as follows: EAGVTQSPTHLIKTRGQQATLRCSPISGHTSVYWYQQALGLGLQFLLWYDEGEERNRGNFPPRFSGRQFPNYSSELNVNALELEDSALYLCASSTGQGPQETQYFGPGTRLLVL.

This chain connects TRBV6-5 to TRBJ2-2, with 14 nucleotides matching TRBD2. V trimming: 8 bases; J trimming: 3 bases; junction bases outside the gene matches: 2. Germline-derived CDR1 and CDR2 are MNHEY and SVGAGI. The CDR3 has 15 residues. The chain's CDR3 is CASVGLAGDTGELFF. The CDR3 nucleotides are TGTGCCAGCGTGGGACTAGCGGGAGACACCGGGGAGCTGTTTTTT.

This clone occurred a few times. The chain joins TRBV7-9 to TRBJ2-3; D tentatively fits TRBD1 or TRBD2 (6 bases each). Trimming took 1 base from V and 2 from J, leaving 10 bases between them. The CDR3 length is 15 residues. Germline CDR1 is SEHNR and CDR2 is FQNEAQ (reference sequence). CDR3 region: CASSLGWGATDTQYF. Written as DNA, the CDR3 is TGTGCCAGCAGCTTAGGGTGGGGGGCCACAGATACGCAGTATTTT.

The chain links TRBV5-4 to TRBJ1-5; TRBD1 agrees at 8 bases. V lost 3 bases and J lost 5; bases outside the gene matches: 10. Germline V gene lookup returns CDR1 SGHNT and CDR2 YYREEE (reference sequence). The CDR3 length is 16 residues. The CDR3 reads CASSSWTGQIHQPQHF. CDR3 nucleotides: TGTGCCAGCAGCTCCTGGACAGGGCAAATCCATCAGCCCCAGCATTTT.

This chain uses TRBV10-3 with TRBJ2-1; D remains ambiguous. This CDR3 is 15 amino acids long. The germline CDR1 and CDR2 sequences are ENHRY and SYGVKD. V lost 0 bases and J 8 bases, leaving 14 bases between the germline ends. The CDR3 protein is CAISESLGRSDEQFF. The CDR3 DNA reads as TGTGCCATCAGTGAGTCCTTAGGAAGGTCCGATGAGCAGTTCTTC.

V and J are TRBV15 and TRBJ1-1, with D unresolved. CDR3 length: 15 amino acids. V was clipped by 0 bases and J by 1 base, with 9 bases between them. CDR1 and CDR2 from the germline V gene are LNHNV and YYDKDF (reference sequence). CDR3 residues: CATSRDRAENTEAFF. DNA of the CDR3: TGTGCCACCAGCAGAGATAGGGCAGAGAACACTGAAGCTTTCTTT. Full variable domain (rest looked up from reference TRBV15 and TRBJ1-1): DAMVIQNPRYQVTQFGKPVTLSCSQTLNHNVMYWYQQKSSQAPKLLFHYYDKDFNNEADTPDNFQSRRPNTSFCFLDIRSPGLGDTAMYLCATSRDRAENTEAFFGQGTRLTVV.

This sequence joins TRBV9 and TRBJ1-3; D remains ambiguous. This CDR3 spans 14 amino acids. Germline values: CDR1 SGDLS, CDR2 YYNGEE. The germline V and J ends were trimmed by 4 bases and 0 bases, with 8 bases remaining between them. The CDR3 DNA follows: TGTGCCAGCAGCCCCCAGAGCTCTGGAAACACCATATATTTT. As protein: CASSPQSSGNTIYF.

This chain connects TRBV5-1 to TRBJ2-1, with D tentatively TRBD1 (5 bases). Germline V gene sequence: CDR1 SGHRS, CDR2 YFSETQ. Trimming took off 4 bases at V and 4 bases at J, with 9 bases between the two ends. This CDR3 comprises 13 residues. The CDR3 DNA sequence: TGCGCCAGCAGCGCCGGACAATACAATGAGCAGTTCTTC. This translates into CASSAGQYNEQFF.